This T cell receptor (beta chain) derives from a study of CD8 T cells in Susac syndrome. The CDR3 sequence is 12 residues long. Deletions cut 2 bases from V and 1 base from J, with 2 bases between. CDR1 and CDR2 from the germline V gene are MDHEN and SYDVKM. The sequenced target, TCR beta, came from blood CD8+ and CD4+ T cells. The CD8+ and CD4+ T cells were isolated magnetically using a negative isolation approach, whereas the TEMRA cells were enriched by FACS. Random-hexamer reverse transcription was applied to about 0.45 to 1 ug RNA. TCRdb reprocessed the immunoSEQ multiplex PCR reads via MiXCR and lists one record per CDR3 protein. Of 160,000 or so distinct CDR3 sequences detected, about 93% appear once; the ten largest clones hold around 0.13%.

Sample: CD4+ T cells from PBMCs. This sequence originates from a human donor in good health. The chain employs TRBV28 and TRBJ1-1; D call uncertain. The CDR3: CASSLRNTEAFF. CDR3 sequence (DNA): TGTGCCAGCAGTTTACGGAACACTGAAGCTTTCTTT.